The clone carrying this T cell receptor beta chain was recorded at least ten times. No antigen is known for it. From germline, CDR1 is SGHKS and CDR2 YYEKEE (reference sequence). CDR3 length equals 12 residues. Trimming pared 0 bases from V and 2 bases from J, leaving 1 base between. This sample is drawn from a study of CD8+ T cells in alopecia areata. Study details: Those patients who were treated received oral tofacitinib, which was given at 5 to 10 mg twice daily for moderate-to-severe alopecia areata.

Study conclusions and caveats: Lesional tissue from the scalp (especially in alopecia totalis/universalis) showed higher clonality than normal scalp. While patients received tofacitinib, many expanded lesional clones remained present in scalp and blood.

Treatment reported: oral pan-JAK inhibitor, 5-10 mg twice daily. After isolation, RNA underwent reverse transcription to generate cDNA as the sequencing template. The protocol was immunoSEQ multiplex PCR, while the TCRdb copy is restricted to in-frame clones and leaves out a portion. Of under 350,000 clones in the sample, roughly 60% are singletons; the top ten hold about 1.8%. The sample here was CD4+ T cells sorted from blood, taken at week 24, from a patient treated with tofacitinib. The TCR was taken from a human donor with alopecia areata. The J gene is TRBJ2-3, the V gene TRBV5-5; no firm D call. The CDR3 here is CASSLDTDTQYF. CDR3 nucleotides: TGTGCCAGCAGCTTGGACACAGATACGCAGTATTTT.